This TCR beta chain was recovered during a study of blood T cells in healthy people across ages (dated by TCRdb to about 2015). For the wider study: In model experiments, template switching captured roughly one uniquely barcoded TCR beta cDNA molecule for every two T cells. The study measured age-related changes in TCR beta repertoire diversity using deep sequencing normalized with unique cDNA molecular identifiers. Four age groups were formed from the donors: young (average about 16 years), middle-aged (approximately 40), aged (more than 55) and long-lived (less than 85). To avoid experimental bias, donors of different ages were randomly spread across the sequencing lanes. The study analyzed two additional independent replicas of 1 million unique cDNA reads from the same blood draw for two donors, one aged 18 to 29 and one aged 80 or older.

The roughly 39 donors, aged roughly 6 to 95 years, were systemically healthy Caucasian individuals from Russia. Each donor gave roughly 9.5 milliliters of peripheral blood, collected into EDTA-treated Vacutainer tubes. Ficoll-Paque density-gradient centrifugation was used to isolate PBMCs, with at least 7 million obtained per sample. Total RNA was extracted from PBMCs with Trizol reagent, with at least 5 micrograms obtained per sample. The percentages of naive CD45RAhigh/CD27high T cells were determined by flow cytometry on a PBMC aliquot from every donor. Points the paper makes about the study in general: Compared with the aged group, the long-lived group had more naive CD4+ T cells, fewer expanded clones and increased TCR diversity, a pattern suggesting age selection. Because the CMV infection status of the donors was unknown, age-related changes in expanded clonotypes may potentially have been confounded. Estimates of total diversity based on one million sequenced T cells were regarded as lower bounds and as underestimates. Conclusive comparison of naive and antigen-experienced compartments was prevented by the profiling of bulk unsorted PBMCs. There was a strong correlation between observed TCR beta diversity and the percentage of naive T cells measured by flow cytometry. As age increased, observed TCR beta diversity per million T cells dropped in a roughly linear way, and a significant reduction was already evident by age 40.

In the case of this clonotype: Its binding antigen is unknown. One base away there is no much larger clone; base qualities are not given.

To prepare the library, 5' RACE was applied. The sequencer was an Illumina HiSeq 2500. A second PCR of about 6 to 11 cycles was run with a J-beta primer mix and a sample-barcoded 5' primer. Each TCR beta cDNA molecule received a unique molecular identifier from a template-switch 5' adaptor carrying 12 random nucleotides. Each sample yielded at least 2.5 million CDR3-containing paired-end reads. First-strand cDNA was synthesized from all RNA with the Mint cDNA synthesis kit, primed by a TRBC-specific oligonucleotide. All cDNA was treated with uracil-DNA glycosylase and then went through a first 18-cycle PCR with the universal primers M1SS and BC2_uni_R. The paper's processing steps were these. Normalization of each sample was performed by random selection of 1 million high-quality reads, each carrying a distinct molecular identifier. Reads with shared molecular identifiers were discarded instead of being binned into consensus sequences. CDR3 identification, clonotype clustering and error correction used MiTCR with a Q25 quality threshold and the strictest error-elimination algorithm. A nonparametric unseen species model with Euler transformation was used to estimate a lower bound on total TCR beta diversity. TCRdb reanalyzed the raw reads on its own, using fastp at Q25 for trimming and MiXCR for clone calling, and kept in-frame beta chains. CDR3 protein duplicates are merged, each entry listing the most common genes and DNA. TCRdb, not the original authors, processed these V and J calls. Recorded for this sample are just under 750,000 distinct CDR3 sequences; over 20% of them occurred a single time. The ten most abundant clones make up 22% of the sample.

The sequenced sample was blood. This TCR was sampled from a man between 65 and 85 years old in good health.

The nucleotide sequence reads TGTGCCAGCAGTTACGAGGGGGCTGAAGCTTTCTTT. It translates to CASSYEGAEAFF. Recombination connected TRBV6-5 to TRBJ1-1; a tentative D match to TRBD1 spans 6 bases. The CDR3 goes from the cysteine to the phenylalanine over 12 residues. The kept DNA is CDR3 alone, 36 bases in frame from the first base. Sequences MNHEY (CDR1) and SVGAGI (CDR2) are obtained from the germline V gene. Relative to germline, V is 2 bases shorter and J is 6 bases shorter, with 7 bases between their ends.